Below are 8 T cell receptor beta chains sequenced from a single sample in a study of monozygotic twins with inflammatory bowel disease. TCRdb re-called the 5' RACE reads and shows each CDR3 protein once, DNA omitted. The sample holds some 300,000 distinct CDR3 sequences. The sequenced sample consisted of blood. All receptors derive from a human donor with ulcerative colitis or Crohn's disease, or a healthy co-twin of an affected twin (not recorded which).

This rearrangement joins TRBV29-1 to TRBJ2-5. The CDR3 has 12 residues. The germline V gene encodes CDR1 SQVTM and CDR2 ANQGSEA. CDR3 loop: CSVRVLGETQYF.

V and J are TRBV19 and TRBJ2-2; TCRdb returns TRBD1, unconfirmable since there is no DNA. The CDR3 has 14 residues. Germline loops: CDR1 LNHDA, CDR2 SQIVND (reference sequence). The CDR3 spells CAVPSQWNTGELFF. The full variable domain, in which reference TRBV19 and TRBJ2-2 provide the parts outside the CDR3, is DGGITQSPKYLFRKEGQNVTLSCEQNLNHDAMYWYRQDPGQGLRLIYYSQIVNDFQKGDIAEGYSVSREKKESFPLTVTSAQKNPTAFYLCAVPSQWNTGELFFGEGSRLTVL.

The CDR3 loop reads CASSEFYNEQFF. The chain links TRBV2 to TRBJ2-1. CDR3 length equals 12 residues. Germline CDR1 SNHLY, CDR2 FYNNEI. Full variable domain (missing parts from reference TRBV2 and TRBJ2-1): EPEVTQTPSHQVTQMGQEVILRCVPISNHLYFYWYRQILGQKVEFLVSFYNNEISEKSEIFDDQFSVERPDGSNFTLKIRSTKLEDSAMYFCASSEFYNEQFFGPGTRLTVL.

J is TRBJ2-1 and V is TRBV9; TCRdb picks TRBD1, but there is no DNA to check that call. CDR3 length: 15 amino acids. Germline V CDR1 and CDR2: SGDLS, YYNGEE. CDR3 in amino acids: CASTRAGSSYNEQFF.

The gene calls are TRBV12-5 and TRBJ2-5; TCRdb gives TRBD1 as the D gene, but with no DNA this cannot be confirmed. The length of the CDR3 is 17 residues. Germline values: CDR1 LGHNT, CDR2 FRNRAP. CDR3 protein: CASGFSPTGGSLETQYF.

The V and J genes are TRBV28 and TRBJ2-5; TCRdb reports TRBD2, a call that lacks DNA to check it against. This CDR3 is 16 amino acids long. Per germline, CDR1 MDHEN and CDR2 SYDVKM. Here the CDR3 reads CASSPPSGLRGETQYF. Supplemented by reference TRBV28 and TRBJ2-5, the full variable domain reads DVKVTQSSRYLVKRTGEKVFLECVQDMDHENMFWYRQDPGLGLRLIYFSYDVKMKEKGDIPEGYSVSREKKERFSLILESASTNQTSMYLCASSPPSGLRGETQYFGPGTRLLVL.

The chain employs TRBV5-5 and TRBJ1-5; TCRdb reports TRBD1, a call that lacks DNA to check it against. This CDR3 comprises 14 residues. In germline, CDR1 is SGHKS, CDR2 YYEKEE (reference sequence). The CDR3 sequence is CASSRTGGNQPQHF.

The V and J genes are TRBV15 and TRBJ2-1; the TCRdb D gene call, TRBD2, has no DNA to confirm it. This CDR3 contains 16 residues. Germline V gene sequence: CDR1 LNHNV, CDR2 YYDKDF (reference sequence). The CDR3 reads CATSGQASWAYNEQFF. The full variable domain, in which reference TRBV15 and TRBJ2-1 provide the parts outside the CDR3, is DAMVIQNPRYQVTQFGKPVTLSCSQTLNHNVMYWYQQKSSQAPKLLFHYYDKDFNNEADTPDNFQSRRPNTSFCFLDIRSPGLGDTAMYLCATSGQASWAYNEQFFGPGTRLTVL.